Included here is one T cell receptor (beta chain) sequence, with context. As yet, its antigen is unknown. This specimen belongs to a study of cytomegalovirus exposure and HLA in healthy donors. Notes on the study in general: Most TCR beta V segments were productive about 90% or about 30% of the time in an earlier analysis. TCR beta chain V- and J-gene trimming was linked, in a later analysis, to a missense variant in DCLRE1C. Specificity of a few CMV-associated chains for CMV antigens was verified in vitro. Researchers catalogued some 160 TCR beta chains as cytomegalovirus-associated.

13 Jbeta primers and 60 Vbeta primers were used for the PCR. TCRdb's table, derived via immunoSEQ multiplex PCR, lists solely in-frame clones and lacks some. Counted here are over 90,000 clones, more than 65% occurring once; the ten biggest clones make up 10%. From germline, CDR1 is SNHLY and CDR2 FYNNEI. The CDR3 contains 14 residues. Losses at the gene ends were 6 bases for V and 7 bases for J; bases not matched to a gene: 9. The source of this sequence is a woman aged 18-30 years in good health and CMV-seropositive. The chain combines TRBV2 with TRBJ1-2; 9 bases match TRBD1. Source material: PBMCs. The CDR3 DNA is TGTGCCAGCAGGAATTCGGGACAGGGTCGTGGCTACACCTTC. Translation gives CASRNSGQGRGYTF.